This paragraph covers one TCR beta chain sequence. Its antigen is as yet unknown. This CDR3 has 14 residues. CDR1 and CDR2 from the germline V gene are SGHNT and YYREEE (reference sequence). With 3 bases removed from V and 2 bases from J, the gap between germline ends came to 11 bases. Repertoires were generated with immunoSEQ multiplex PCR, while TCRdb's copy carries only in-frame clones and drops some. Counted here are 25,000 to 30,000 clones, 86% occurring once; the ten biggest clones make up roughly 3.3%. The record originates from a study of T cells after posttransplantation cyclophosphamide. General observations from the study: Later post-transplant blood repertoires were often dominated by donor CD8+ memory clones. TRB overlap between skin or GI tissue T cells and blood was limited.

This TCR came from a man aged 45-65 years. The chain combines TRBV5-4 with TRBJ1-1; a weak D match, TRBD1 (5 bases). Input material: PBMCs. The CDR3 sequence: CASSSGVANTEAFF. In nucleotides, the CDR3 is TGTGCCAGCAGCTCGGGGGTCGCTAACACTGAAGCTTTCTTT.